Listed below are T cell receptor beta chains from one sample, sequenced in a study of cytomegalovirus exposure and HLA in healthy donors. Assay used: immunoSEQ multiplex PCR; TCRdb lists only in-frame clones, some missing. The data contain tens of thousands of clones, just over 70% of them singletons. The sequencing input was PBMCs. Receptors originate from a man in his sixties in good health and CMV-seropositive. The CDR3 runs from the conserved cysteine through the conserved F or W. A D gene is named only where the DNA matches it firmly. For some rows the clone size is stated as once, few or many, or as a class when expanded; others skip it.

v_gene,abundance,d_gene,len,j_gene,CDR3nt,CDR3aa
TRBV6-5,.,.,15,TRBJ2-7,TGTGCCAGCAGCCCAAGTCCGGACAGCTCCTACGAGCAGTACTTC,CASSPSPDSSYEQYF
TRBV29-1,few,TRBD1,14,TRBJ2-7,TGCAGCGCTCGGACAGGGACGACTTCCTACGAGCAGTACTTC,CSARTGTTSYEQYF
TRBV11-3,.,TRBD1,13,TRBJ2-7,TGTGCCAGCAGCCAGGGGGAGATCTACGAGCAGTACTTC,CASSQGEIYEQYF
TRBV6-5,.,.,16,TRBJ2-6,TGTGCCAGCAGTTACTCGGGGGGCTCTGGGGCCAACGTCCTGACTTTC,CASSYSGGSGANVLTF
TRBV19,.,TRBD2,15,TRBJ2-5,TGTGCCAGTCGACTAGCGGGGGGTGATGGAGAGACCCAGTACTTC,CASRLAGGDGETQYF
TRBV10-1,few,TRBD1,13,TRBJ1-1,TGCGCCAGCAGTGATAGGGGGCCCACTGAAGCTTTCTTT,CASSDRGPTEAFF
TRBV5-8,.,TRBD1,15,TRBJ1-1,TGTGCCAGCAGCACCACGACAGGGACGAACACTGAAGCTTTCTTT,CASSTTTGTNTEAFF
TRBV27,.,TRBD2,18,TRBJ2-5,TGTGCCAGCAGTTTAGCGCATCCCGGGCGGGGGGGGCAAGAGACCCAGTACTTC,CASSLAHPGRGGQETQYF
TRBV30,.,.,14,TRBJ2-4,TGTGCCTGGAGTGTATCTACTTACCAAAACATTCAGTACTTC,CAWSVSTYQNIQYF
TRBV30,few,.,14,TRBJ1-5,TGTGCCTGGAGCGGGAATGGGGTTAGTGCTCCCCAGCATTTT,CAWSGNGVSAPQHF
TRBV20-1,.,.,11,TRBJ1-2,TGCAGTGCACTTTATCAGGGTGGCTACACCTTC,CSALYQGGYTF
TRBV28,.,TRBD2,15,TRBJ2-3,TGTGCCAGCAGTCCTAGCGGGAAACGCACAGATACGCAGTATTTT,CASSPSGKRTDTQYF
TRBV5-5,.,.,11,TRBJ2-5,TGTGCCAGCATAAATATGGAGACCCAGTACTTC,CASINMETQYF
TRBV30,once,TRBD1,15,TRBJ1-1,TGTGCCTGGAAGCCCCCGGGACAGGGGGGCACTGAAGCTTTCTTT,CAWKPPGQGGTEAFF
TRBV2,.,.,13,TRBJ2-3,TGTGCCAGCAGTGAAGGGGCCACAGATACGCAGTATTTT,CASSEGATDTQYF
TRBV6-5,few,.,15,TRBJ1-4,TGTGCCAGCAGTTACTCTCCCGGTCGAGGGGAAAAACTGTTTTTT,CASSYSPGRGEKLFF
TRBV6-6,.,TRBD1,13,TRBJ1-5,TGTGCCAGCAGTCCGACAGGGTTTCAGCCCCAGCATTTT,CASSPTGFQPQHF
TRBV9,.,TRBD1,20,TRBJ1-3,TGTGCCAGCAGCGACCGGGACAGGGGCCCCCTACTAATCTCTGGAAACACCATATATTTT,CASSDRDRGPLLISGNTIYF
TRBV5-4,.,.,15,TRBJ2-4,TGTGCCAGCAGCTTGGTGGGGGGAACCAAAAACATTCAGTACTTC,CASSLVGGTKNIQYF
TRBV4-3,.,.,14,TRBJ1-1,TGCGCCAGCAGCCAAGATGTGGCTCCCACTGAAGCTTTCTTT,CASSQDVAPTEAFF
TRBV6-5,few,.,13,TRBJ2-7,TGTGCCAGCGGCCTGACAGGCCCCTACGAGCAGTACTTC,CASGLTGPYEQYF
TRBV7-9,.,TRBD2,14,TRBJ2-1,TGTGCCAGCAGCCTGCAGCGGGGGGGTAATGAGCAGTTCTTC,CASSLQRGGNEQFF
TRBV27,.,.,15,TRBJ2-7,TGTGCCAGCAGTTTAGGGCTACTCTCAGTCGGCGAGCAGTACTTC,CASSLGLLSVGEQYF
TRBV27,once,TRBD1,15,TRBJ1-2,TGTGCCAGCGCCCGGGACAGGGAGGGCTACTATGGCTACACCTTC,CASARDREGYYGYTF
TRBV4-2,.,.,16,TRBJ2-3,TGTGCCAGCAGCCAAGGTCAGGGCAGAAACACAGATACGCAGTATTTT,CASSQGQGRNTDTQYF
TRBV10-3,once,.,14,TRBJ1-6,TGTGCCATTGCAGGGCTCCAGGATGGTTCACCCCTCCACTTT,CAIAGLQDGSPLHF
TRBV7-9,.,TRBD1,14,TRBJ1-4,TGTGCCAGCAGGGGACAGTACTTAGGCGAAAAACTGTTTTTT,CASRGQYLGEKLFF
TRBV10-2,.,.,13,TRBJ1-5,TGCGCCAGCAGCCGAAACGTCGGTCAGCCCCAGCATTTT,CASSRNVGQPQHF
TRBV5-1,.,TRBD1,16,TRBJ2-7,TGCGCCAGCAGCTCCGGGACAGGGGGGGGGCCTTACGAGCAGTACTTC,CASSSGTGGGPYEQYF